One and the same sample provided the 29 T cell receptor beta chains below, sequenced in a study of cytomegalovirus exposure and HLA in healthy donors. It was with 60 Vbeta and 13 Jbeta primers that the PCR ran. Generated by immunoSEQ multiplex PCR, the TCRdb table keeps only in-frame clones and is missing some. The sample contains 150,000 to 200,000 clones, approximately 79% of which appear only once. Sequenced: PBMCs. All receptors derive from a woman in her forties or fifties in good health and CMV-seropositive.

The chain links TRBV10-3 to TRBJ2-3, with D perhaps matching TRBD2 (6 bases). Germline V gene lookup returns CDR1 ENHRY and CDR2 SYGVKD. The CDR3 contains 13 residues. V dropped 6 bases and J dropped 2 bases, with 9 bases sitting between them. The CDR3 nucleotides are TGTGCCATCAGGGTAGCGGACACAGATACGCAGTATTTT. Translation: CAIRVADTDTQYF.

The chain uses TRBV7-2 and TRBJ2-7, with TRBD2 as a possible D gene (7 bases). This CDR3 has 14 residues. Germline V lookup: CDR1 SGHTA, CDR2 FQGNSA. The ends were cut back, 5 bases at V and 6 bases at J, with 17 bases in the middle. The CDR3 region has the DNA TGTGCCAGCAGCCCTGGGGGGGGGCTGCGCGAGCAGTACTTC. Protein sequence: CASSPGGGLREQYF.

V is TRBV12-5 and J is TRBJ2-2, with D unclear. V gave up 2 bases and J gave up 2 bases, with 12 bases separating them. The V gene's germline CDR1 is LGHNT and CDR2 FRNRAP. This CDR3 contains 16 residues. The CDR3 reads CASGLSISINTGELFF. Here the CDR3 DNA reads TGTGCTAGTGGTTTGTCGATCAGTATAAACACCGGGGAGCTGTTTTTT.

This clone was seen a handful of times. The V gene is TRBV15, the J gene TRBJ1-5; perhaps TRBD1 as D (5 bases). Germline V gene lookup returns CDR1 LNHNV and CDR2 YYDKDF (reference sequence). With 5 bases removed from V and 6 bases from J, the gap between germline ends came to 8 bases. This CDR3 comprises 12 residues. In nucleotides, the CDR3 is TGTGCCACCAGCGGGAGGGGTCAGCCCCAGCATTTT. This sequence encodes CATSGRGQPQHF.

The chain employs TRBV19 and TRBJ1-1; D unclear. Between the trimmed V and J ends, which lost 5 bases and 0 bases, there was a span of 7 bases. This CDR3 region has 13 residues. Looked up from germline, CDR1 is LNHDA and CDR2 is SQIVND (reference sequence). CDR3 bases: TGTGCCAGTAGTTCCCCAGTGAACACTGAAGCTTTCTTT. It encodes CASSSPVNTEAFF.

The chain joins TRBV5-4 to TRBJ2-1, with TRBD1 identical over 11 bases. In germline, CDR1 is SGHNT, CDR2 YYREEE (reference sequence). CDR3 size: 15 residues. V was clipped by 4 bases and J by 7 bases; unmatched bases: 7. CDR3 protein: CASSHGQGAGNEQFF. CDR3 DNA: TGTGCCAGCAGCCACGGACAGGGGGCCGGGAATGAGCAGTTCTTC. The full variable domain, with the rest looked up from reference TRBV5-4 and TRBJ2-1, is ETGVTQSPTHLIKTRGQQVTLRCSSQSGHNTVSWYQQALGQGPQFIFQYYREEENGRGNFPPRFSGLQFPNYSSELNVNALELDDSALYLCASSHGQGAGNEQFFGPGTRLTVL.

The chain recombines TRBV7-9 with TRBJ1-2; TRBD1 agrees at 11 bases. The germline V gene encodes CDR1 SEHNR and CDR2 FQNEAQ (reference sequence). The CDR3 is 14 amino acids. V gave up 4 bases and J gave up 8 bases; unmatched junction bases: 6. CDR3 residues: CASSYAGTGGGYTF. CDR3 in DNA: TGTGCCAGCAGCTACGCCGGGACAGGGGGAGGCTACACCTTC.

V gene TRBV5-1 combines with J gene TRBJ2-2; a possible D gene is TRBD1 (5 bases). This CDR3 comprises 16 residues. Germline-derived CDR1 and CDR2 are SGHRS and YFSETQ. With 6 bases removed from V and 4 bases from J, the gap between germline ends came to 19 bases. CDR3 bases: TGCGCCAGCAACCTTGGTAGGGGCGCGTTCACCGGGGAGCTGTTTTTT. Protein product: CASNLGRGAFTGELFF.

The chain links TRBV2 to TRBJ2-7; 8 nucleotides match TRBD1. This CDR3 is built from 16 residues. Germline CDR1 and CDR2: SNHLY and FYNNEI. The V and J ends lost 1 base and 12 bases, in that order; junction bases with no gene match: 17. The CDR3: CASSEGDPGQAGRSYF. CDR3 in DNA: TGTGCCAGCAGTGAAGGGGACCCGGGACAGGCCGGCCGTTCGTACTTC.

This clone was seen more than once but under ten times. The chain carries TRBV6-6 and TRBJ2-3; a weak D match, TRBD2 (7 bases). V was cut by 11 bases and J by 7 bases, with 13 bases left in between. Germline V gene data show CDR1 as MNHNY and CDR2 as SVGAGI (reference sequence). The CDR3 contains 11 residues. CDR3 protein: CALGGANTQYF. CDR3 DNA: TGTGCCCTAGGGGGGGCGAATACGCAGTATTTT.

The chain combines TRBV7-9 with TRBJ2-4; 7 bases map to TRBD1. The germline gives CDR1 SEHNR, CDR2 FQNEAQ (reference sequence). J was trimmed by 7 bases and V by 5 bases; bases with no gene match: 8. The CDR3 runs to 14 residues. CDR3 bases: TGTGCCAGCAGCCTAAGACAGGGAGCCAACATTCAGTACTTC. This codes for CASSLRQGANIQYF.

The chain is built from TRBV5-4 and TRBJ2-5, with 7 nucleotides matching TRBD1. V dropped 6 bases and J dropped 5; count of bases not matched to a gene: 16. CDR3 length: 16 amino acids. CDR1 and CDR2 from the germline V gene are SGHNT and YYREEE (reference sequence). The CDR3 sequence is CASTPQRQGGVETQYF. The CDR3, as DNA: TGTGCCAGCACCCCTCAGCGACAGGGTGGAGTGGAGACCCAGTACTTC.

In regard to this clone: One junction end does not reproduce the germline sequence, and a read error may be involved. The rearrangement joins TRBV7-7 to TRBJ2-5; weak D call: TRBD2 (6 bases). The CDR3 is 13 amino acids. CDR1 is SSHAT, CDR2 FNYEAQ, per germline (reference sequence). DNA of the CDR3: TGTGCTAGCAGCTCGACTAGAAAAGAGACCCAGTACTTC. Its protein is CASSSTRKETQYF. The full variable domain, rest sourced from reference TRBV7-7 and TRBJ2-5, is GAGVSQSPRYKVTKRGQDVTLRCDPISSHATLYWYQQALGQGPEFLTYFNYEAQPDKSGLPSDRFSAERPEGSISTLTIQRTEQRDSAMYRCASSSTRKETQYFGPGTRLLVL.

The rearrangement links TRBV4-1 to TRBJ1-2, with 9 nucleotides matching TRBD1. Trimming removed 3 bases from V and 3 bases from J; junction bases left unmatched: 8. CDR1 is MGHRA, CDR2 YSYEKL, per germline. The CDR3 is 16 amino acids. The CDR3 DNA is TGCGCCAGCAGCCACATAGACCGGGACAGGGACTATGGCTACACCTTC. Translated: CASSHIDRDRDYGYTF.

This rearrangement joins TRBV19 to TRBJ2-7, with 9 bases aligning to TRBD2. Germline loops: CDR1 LNHDA, CDR2 SQIVND (reference sequence). The V gene end was trimmed by 5 bases and the J gene end by 0 bases; junction bases not matched to a gene: 2. The CDR3 extends over 14 amino acids. CDR3 region: CASSVSGGSYEQYF. The CDR3 DNA reads TGTGCCAGTAGTGTTAGCGGGGGCTCCTACGAGCAGTACTTC.

The V gene is TRBV19, the J gene TRBJ1-6; 9 bases map to TRBD1. The CDR3 has 13 residues. The J segment lost 8 bases and the V segment lost 11 bases, leaving 7 bases of the junction unmatched. From germline, CDR1 is LNHDA and CDR2 SQIVND (reference sequence). CDR3 protein: CAGGQGGDSPLHF. The CDR3 DNA reads as TGTGCCGGGGGACAGGGAGGCGATTCACCCCTCCACTTT.

V and J are TRBV5-1 and TRBJ1-1; no definite D call. The ends were cut back, 6 bases at V and 4 bases at J, with 16 bases in the middle. Germline V lookup: CDR1 SGHRS, CDR2 YFSETQ. The CDR3 is 14 amino acids. Here the CDR3 reads CASTQSGRTTEAFF. The CDR3 coding sequence is TGCGCCAGCACCCAGAGCGGAAGAACCACTGAAGCTTTCTTT.

This clone has just a few counts. The genes are TRBV6-5 and TRBJ2-7; 9 positions agree with TRBD1. J gave up 3 bases and V 6 bases, and 6 bases lay outside the gene matches. Germline-derived CDR1 and CDR2 are MNHEY and SVGAGI. The CDR3 has 14 amino acids. The CDR3 loop is CASSPGTGYYEQYF. DNA for the CDR3: TGTGCCAGCAGCCCCGGGACAGGGTACTACGAGCAGTACTTC.

This chain joins TRBV5-4 and TRBJ2-7, with TRBD2 identical over 8 bases. The CDR3 sequence is 20 residues long. CDR1 SGHNT and CDR2 YYREEE come from the germline V gene (reference sequence). J was trimmed by 0 bases and V by 3 bases; bases with no gene match: 20. This CDR3 reads CASSSPGVPGLEATSYEQYF. Here the CDR3 DNA reads TGTGCCAGCAGCTCCCCCGGTGTTCCGGGACTAGAGGCGACCTCCTACGAGCAGTACTTC.

The chain carries TRBV29-1 and TRBJ1-1; D is perhaps TRBD1 (5 bases). Per germline, CDR1 SQVTM and CDR2 ANQGSEA. The CDR3 is made up of 15 amino acids. Trimming took off 5 bases at V and 1 base at J, with 17 bases between the two ends. The CDR3 protein is CSVIKTETSNTEAFF. In DNA, the CDR3 is TGCAGCGTTATCAAGACAGAAACCTCGAACACTGAAGCTTTCTTT. The variable domain in full, completed from reference TRBV29-1 and TRBJ1-1, reads SAVISQKPSRDICQRGTSLTIQCQVDSQVTMMFWYRQQPGQSLTLIATANQGSEATYESGFVIDKFPISRPNLTFSTLTVSNMSPEDSSIYLCSVIKTETSNTEAFFGQGTRLTVV.

This CDR3 is CASSITNQPQHF. The DNA of the CDR3 is TGTGCCAGTAGTATCACTAATCAGCCCCAGCATTTT. The chain uses TRBV19 and TRBJ1-5; no clear D gene. Germline lookup yields CDR1 LNHDA and CDR2 SQIVND (reference sequence). With 3 bases removed from V and 4 bases from J, the gap between germline ends came to 4 bases. This CDR3 is built from 12 residues.

This sequence joins TRBV11-2 and TRBJ1-2; 7 nucleotides agree with TRBD1. The ends lost 5 bases at V and 4 bases at J; junction bases unmatched: 10. CDR1 SGHAT and CDR2 FQNNGV come from the germline V gene. The CDR3 sequence is 15 residues long. The DNA for the CDR3 is TGTGCCAGCAGCCGACTTTCGACAGGGTCCTATGGCTACACCTTC. This encodes CASSRLSTGSYGYTF.

This clone was picked up one time. This chain connects TRBV7-8 to TRBJ1-5; 7 bases align to TRBD1. The CDR3 runs to 15 residues. CDR1 is SGHVS, CDR2 FQNEAQ, per germline. Losses at the gene ends were 2 bases for V and 3 bases for J; bases not matched to a gene: 4. The CDR3 DNA follows: TGTGCCAGCAGCTTAACAGGGGCCCTCAATCAGCCCCAGCATTTT. Translating gives CASSLTGALNQPQHF. The whole variable domain, remainder taken from reference TRBV7-8 and TRBJ1-5, is GAGVSQSPRYKVAKRGQDVALRCDPISGHVSLFWYQQALGQGPEFLTYFQNEAQLDKSGLPSDRFFAERPEGSVSTLKIQRTQQEDSAVYLCASSLTGALNQPQHFGDGTRLSIL.

This clone was picked up one time. The chain recombines TRBV10-3 with TRBJ1-2; 7 nucleotides line up with TRBD1. V lost 0 bases to trimming and J lost 4 bases; unmatched junction nucleotides: 5. The CDR3 contains 15 residues. In germline, CDR1 is ENHRY, CDR2 SYGVKD. CDR3 sequence reads: CAISESTGSGYGYTF. CDR3 nucleotides: TGTGCCATCAGTGAGTCGACAGGGAGCGGCTATGGCTACACCTTC.

V usage is TRBV28 and J usage is TRBJ1-1; 7 bases agree with TRBD1. V trimming: 7 bases; J trimming: 4 bases; junction bases outside the gene matches: 12. The length of the CDR3 is 15 residues. The germline V gene encodes CDR1 MDHEN and CDR2 SYDVKM. The CDR3 is CASIGWIQGLTEAFF. CDR3 DNA: TGTGCCAGCATAGGTTGGATACAGGGGCTCACTGAAGCTTTCTTT. Looking up the rest from reference TRBV28 and TRBJ1-1 gives the full variable domain: DVKVTQSSRYLVKRTGEKVFLECVQDMDHENMFWYRQDPGLGLRLIYFSYDVKMKEKGDIPEGYSVSREKKERFSLILESASTNQTSMYLCASIGWIQGLTEAFFGQGTRLTVV.

The V gene is TRBV28, the J gene TRBJ2-3; 8 nucleotides agree with TRBD2. This CDR3 region has 14 residues. With V trimmed by 8 bases and J by 5 bases, 9 bases remained unmatched. The V gene's germline CDR1 is MDHEN and CDR2 SYDVKM. CDR3 in DNA: TGTGCCAGCCAAGGGGGGGGACTAGAAGATACGCAGTATTTT. Translating gives CASQGGGLEDTQYF. Supplemented by reference TRBV28 and TRBJ2-3, the full variable domain reads DVKVTQSSRYLVKRTGEKVFLECVQDMDHENMFWYRQDPGLGLRLIYFSYDVKMKEKGDIPEGYSVSREKKERFSLILESASTNQTSMYLCASQGGGLEDTQYFGPGTRLTVL.

The rearrangement joins TRBV6-1 to TRBJ2-5; possible D gene TRBD2, 6 bases. The DNA end favors TRBJ2-7, so the J call may be wrong. Germline lookup yields CDR1 MNHNS and CDR2 SASEGT. CDR3 size: 15 residues. The CDR3 coding sequence is TGTGCCGTAGCGGCAGGACTACTTCGGAGCTACGAGCAGTACTTC. Translation gives CAVAAGLLRSYEQYF.

The chain recombines TRBV6-1 with TRBJ1-5; D might be TRBD1 (5 bases). The CDR3 extends over 16 amino acids. Trimming cost V 2 bases and J 3 bases, with 14 bases left between them. Germline assignment: CDR1 MNHNS and CDR2 SASEGT. The CDR3 DNA reads TGTGCCAGCAGTGAACTAGAAGGGGCTCCCAATCAGCCCCAGCATTTT. Translation gives CASSELEGAPNQPQHF.

Details on this clone: The junction departs from the called germline gene at one end, perhaps through a read error. The V call is TRBV7-7, the J call TRBJ2-5; the match to TRBD2 covers 10 bases. Germline V gene sequence: CDR1 SSHAT, CDR2 FNYEAQ (reference sequence). The CDR3 totals 16 residues. CDR3 sequence reads: CASSPFASGSTETQYF. For the CDR3, the DNA is TGTGCTAGCAGCCCTTTTGCTAGCGGGAGTACGGAGACCCAGTACTTC.